The entry below describes one T cell receptor beta chain. Its antigen is not identified. The data were taken from a study of molecular identifiers for immune sequencing clone quantification. Study information: Within a replicate experiment, RNA obtained from either around 20,000 or 99,000 naive CD8 cells was divided into five aliquots, and four of those aliquots were then sequenced.

Broader study findings: Detectable among approximately 930,000 naive cells, according to reports, was Jurkat TCR RNA spiked in from one cell.

Preparation of the bulk TCR libraries relied on previously described methods and listed TCR primers. TCRdb itself ran the PCR reads through MiXCR, one entry per CDR3 protein. The data contain about 54,000 distinct CDR3 sequences, approximately 25% of them singletons. Germline V CDR1 and CDR2: MDHEN, SYDVKM. The CDR3 contains 12 residues. Deletions cut 1 base from V and 8 bases from J, with 6 bases between. This receptor was taken from a human donor in good health. Some libraries in this study had Jurkat cell RNA spiked in. This chain connects TRBV28 to TRBJ1-5; D is unresolved. The sequenced material came from naive CD8+ T cells from blood, with Jurkat cell RNA spiked in. Subset given: FACS-sorted CD8+CD4-CCR7+CD45RA+ naive T cells. The CDR3 coding sequence is TGTGCCAGCAGTTTATATGGGGAGCCCCAGCATTTT. Protein: CASSLYGEPQHF.